These 20 T cell receptor beta chains were all obtained from the same sample, sequenced in a study of blood T cell repertoires in COVID-19. The data were produced by immunoSEQ multiplex PCR, yet TCRdb's version contains in-frame clones alone and is incomplete. The sample shows more than 100,000 clones, 75% to 90% of them seen only once. The source material was peripheral blood. Source of these receptors: a man between 40 and 49 years old with acute or convalescent COVID-19.

This clone was found a few times. The gene calls are TRBV11-2 and TRBJ2-7, with TRBD2 identical over 8 bases. V gave up 1 base and J gave up 4 bases; unmatched junction bases: 3. The CDR3 runs 14 residues. Looked up from germline, CDR1 is SGHAT and CDR2 is FQNNGV. The CDR3 loop reads CASSLAGGVYEQYF. CDR3 DNA sequence: TGTGCCAGCAGCTTAGCGGGAGGGGTTTACGAGCAGTACTTC.

V gene TRBV24-1 combines with J gene TRBJ2-4, with TRBD1 identical over 7 bases. Germline CDR1 reads KGHDR; CDR2 reads SFDVKD. V was clipped by 4 bases and J by 3 bases; unmatched bases: 5. The CDR3 contains 15 residues. The chain's CDR3 is CATSEYRDSKNIQYF. The CDR3 DNA reads TGTGCCACCAGTGAATACCGGGACAGCAAAAACATTCAGTACTTC.

This clone was detected only once. V and J are TRBV18 and TRBJ1-4; D remains unclear. Per the germline V gene, CDR1 is KGHSH and CDR2 is LQKENI. Trimming shortened V by 0 bases and J by 0 bases, and 5 bases separated the two germline ends. This CDR3 contains 15 residues. CDR3 nucleotide sequence: TGTGCCAGCTCACCACCAACTTCAACTAATGAAAAACTGTTTTTT. This translates into CASSPPTSTNEKLFF.

This chain links TRBV19 with TRBJ2-3; 11 nucleotides align to TRBD2. CDR1 is LNHDA, CDR2 SQIVND, per germline (reference sequence). J gave up 0 bases and V 5 bases, and 7 bases lay outside the gene matches. The CDR3 totals 17 residues. The CDR3 DNA is TGTGCCAGTAGTCCTGGACTAGCGGGCGCTAGCACAGATACGCAGTATTTT. Protein: CASSPGLAGASTDTQYF.

The chain recombines TRBV4-2 with TRBJ2-7, with 7 bases lining up with TRBD1. J was trimmed by 0 bases and V by 1 base; bases with no gene match: 6. Germline V gives CDR1 LGHNA, CDR2 YNFKEQ. This CDR3 contains 16 residues. The CDR3 is CASSQALGQNSYEQYF. The DNA for the CDR3 is TGTGCCAGCAGCCAAGCTCTGGGACAGAACTCCTACGAGCAGTACTTC.

The CDR3 DNA sequence: TGTGCCAGCAGCCTAGGACAGGCTCTGAACACCGGGGAGCTGTTTTTT. This sequence encodes CASSLGQALNTGELFF. This chain links TRBV7-9 with TRBJ2-2, with 7 positions matching TRBD1. CDR3 length equals 16 residues. Trimming cost V 5 bases and J 1 base; bases outside gene matches: 7. CDR1 is SEHNR and CDR2 is FQNEAQ in the germline V gene (reference sequence).

This chain joins TRBV18 and TRBJ1-1; D is undetermined. The V gene's germline CDR1 is KGHSH and CDR2 LQKENI. The CDR3 length is 15 residues. V shed 1 base and J shed 1 base, with 10 bases lying between them. The CDR3 nucleotides are TGTGCCAGCTCACCACGGGAGGGAGGGAACACTGAAGCTTTCTTT. This encodes CASSPREGGNTEAFF.

The chain recombines TRBV6-5 with TRBJ2-1; 9 nucleotides match TRBD1. After removal of 9 bases from V and 1 base from J, the junction contained 7 bases not matched to a gene. Germline V CDR1 and CDR2: MNHEY, SVGAGI. The CDR3 contains 15 residues. The CDR3 region has the DNA TGTGCCAGTTCTTCTGACAGGGGGTCCTACAATGAGCAGTTCTTC. Translation: CASSSDRGSYNEQFF.

This clone was observed once. The chain has TRBV5-6 and TRBJ2-7; TRBD1 might be the D (6 bases). CDR3 length: 14 residues. Germline V gives CDR1 SGHDT, CDR2 YYEEEE. Trimming removed 3 bases at V and 0 bases at J, with 10 bases between. CDR3 bases: TGTGCCAGCAGCTCCTGGACAGTCTCCTACGAGCAGTACTTC. This encodes CASSSWTVSYEQYF.

The chain uses TRBV10-1 and TRBJ2-3; D is ambiguous. Per the germline V gene, CDR1 is WNHNN and CDR2 is SYGVQD (reference sequence). Trimming cost V 4 bases and J 0 bases, with 8 bases left between them. This CDR3 has 14 residues. In nucleotides, the CDR3 is TGCGCCAGCAGTGTCGGCGGTAGCACAGATACGCAGTATTTT. Translated, it gives CASSVGGSTDTQYF.

This clone is a singleton in its sample. This chain connects TRBV28 to TRBJ1-3; 8 bases are shared with TRBD1. V was clipped by 5 bases and J by 2 bases; unmatched bases: 8. CDR3 length: 16 residues. CDR1 MDHEN and CDR2 SYDVKM come from the germline V gene. The CDR3 loop reads CASSELTGDAGNTIYF. The CDR3 bases are TGTGCCAGCAGTGAACTGACAGGGGACGCTGGAAACACCATATATTTT. Drawing the rest from reference TRBV28 and TRBJ1-3, the complete variable domain is DVKVTQSSRYLVKRTGEKVFLECVQDMDHENMFWYRQDPGLGLRLIYFSYDVKMKEKGDIPEGYSVSREKKERFSLILESASTNQTSMYLCASSELTGDAGNTIYFGEGSWLTVV.

This chain uses TRBV7-3 with TRBJ2-7; 10 bases map to TRBD2. J gave up 2 bases and V 4 bases, and 2 bases lay outside the gene matches. This CDR3 has 14 residues. CDR1 SGHTA and CDR2 FQGTGA come from the germline V gene. Here the CDR3 reads CASSYSGGPYEQYF. CDR3 sequence (DNA): TGTGCCAGCAGCTATAGCGGGGGGCCCTACGAGCAGTACTTC.

This chain links TRBV5-5 with TRBJ2-7; 7 bases match TRBD1. V shed 0 bases, J shed 5 bases, and the junction held 8 bases outside the gene matches. This CDR3 is built from 15 residues. CDR1 is SGHKS and CDR2 is YYEKEE in the germline V gene (reference sequence). This chain's CDR3 is CASSLEHRGWDEQYF. CDR3 coding DNA: TGTGCCAGCAGCTTGGAGCACAGGGGCTGGGACGAGCAGTACTTC.

This clone was seen a few times. The chain links TRBV5-1 to TRBJ2-5, with TRBD2 identical over 11 bases. The CDR3 covers 17 residues. V dropped 0 bases and J dropped 0; count of bases not matched to a gene: 4. CDR1 and CDR2 (germline): SGHRS, YFSETQ. The chain's CDR3 is CASSLGGLAVNQETQYF. The DNA of the CDR3 is TGCGCCAGCAGCTTGGGGGGACTAGCGGTAAACCAAGAGACCCAGTACTTC.

V gene TRBV5-4 combines with J gene TRBJ1-2; 10 bases match TRBD1. Losses at the gene ends were 5 bases for V and 12 bases for J; bases not matched to a gene: 13. The CDR3 sequence is 14 residues long. The germline CDR1 and CDR2 sequences are SGHNT and YYREEE (reference sequence). The CDR3 nucleotides read TGTGCCAGCAGACCCGCAGGGACAGGGGATTTGAACACCTTC. Translated: CASRPAGTGDLNTF.

The chain uses TRBV29-1 and TRBJ1-4; 10 bases fit TRBD1. J was trimmed by 8 bases and V by 4 bases; bases with no gene match: 4. CDR1 and CDR2 (germline): SQVTM, ANQGSEA. The CDR3 has 13 amino acids. CDR3 bases: TGCAGCGTTGGGGACAGGGGACGGGAAAAACTGTTTTTT. Its protein product is CSVGDRGREKLFF.

This clone was observed at least ten times. This chain joins TRBV30 and TRBJ1-4; no firm D call. Germline CDR1 GTSNPN, CDR2 SVGIG (reference sequence). Between the trimmed V and J ends, which lost 0 bases and 3 bases, there was a span of 8 bases. The CDR3 extends over 14 amino acids. As DNA, the CDR3 is TGTGCCTGGAGTGTTAAACTCCCTAATGAAAAACTGTTTTTT. Translating it yields CAWSVKLPNEKLFF.

Concerning this clone itself: One end of the junction fails to match germline, which may point to a read error. V usage is TRBV30 and J usage is TRBJ1-5, with a tentative D call TRBD1 (5 bases). Germline CDR1 and CDR2: GTSNPN and SVGIG (reference sequence). The length of the CDR3 is 14 residues. CDR3 residues: CVWSIPREGQPQHF. The CDR3 nucleotides read TGTGTCTGGAGCATACCCAGGGAGGGTCAGCCCCAGCATTTT.

The V call is TRBV13, the J call TRBJ2-7; 15 nucleotides line up with TRBD2. This CDR3 region has 17 residues. Germline CDR1 and CDR2: PRHDT and FYEKMQ (reference sequence). V shed 0 bases and J 3 bases; nucleotides not matched to a gene: 3. CDR3 loop: CASSLGGLAGGNYEQYF. CDR3 nucleotides: TGTGCCAGCAGCTTAGGCGGACTAGCGGGAGGGAACTACGAGCAGTACTTC.

The chain has TRBV25-1 and TRBJ1-4, with TRBD1 as a possible D gene (6 bases). Looked up from germline, CDR1 is MGHDK and CDR2 is SYGVNS. Trimming left V 8 bases short and J 3 bases short, with 16 bases between. The CDR3 has 15 amino acids. The CDR3 DNA sequence: TGTGCCAGCGGAACCCTGACAGGTTCTAATGAAAAACTGTTTTTT. Encoded protein: CASGTLTGSNEKLFF.